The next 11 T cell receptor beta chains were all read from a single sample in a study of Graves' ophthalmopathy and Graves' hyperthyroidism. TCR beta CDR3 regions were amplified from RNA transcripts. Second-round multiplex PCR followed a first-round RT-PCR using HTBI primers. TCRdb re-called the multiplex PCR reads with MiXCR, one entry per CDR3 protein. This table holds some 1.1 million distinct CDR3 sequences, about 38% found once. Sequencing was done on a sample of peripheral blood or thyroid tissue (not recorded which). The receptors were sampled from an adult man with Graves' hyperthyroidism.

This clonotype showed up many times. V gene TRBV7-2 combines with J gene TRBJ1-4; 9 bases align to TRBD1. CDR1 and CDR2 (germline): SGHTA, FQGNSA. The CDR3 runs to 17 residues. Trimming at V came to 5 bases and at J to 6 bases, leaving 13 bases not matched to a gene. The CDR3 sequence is CASSAGVRDRVYEKLFF. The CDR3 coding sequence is TGTGCCAGCAGCGCCGGAGTCCGGGACAGGGTTTATGAAAAACTGTTTTTT.

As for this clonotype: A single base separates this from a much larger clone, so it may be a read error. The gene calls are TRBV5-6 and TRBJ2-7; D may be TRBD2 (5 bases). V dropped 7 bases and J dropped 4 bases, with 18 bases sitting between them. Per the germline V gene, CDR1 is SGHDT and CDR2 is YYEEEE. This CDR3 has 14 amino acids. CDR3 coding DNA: TGTGCCAGCGGCGGAAGAGGGAGTCCTTACGAGCAGTACTTC. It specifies CASGGRGSPYEQYF.

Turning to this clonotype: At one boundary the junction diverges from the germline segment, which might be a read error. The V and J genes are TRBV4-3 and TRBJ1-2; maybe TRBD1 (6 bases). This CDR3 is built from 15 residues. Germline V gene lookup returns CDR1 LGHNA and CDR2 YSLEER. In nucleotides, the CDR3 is TGCGCCAGCAGCCAAGAAACAGGGTGGGAGAATGGCCACACCTTC. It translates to CASSQETGWENGHTF.

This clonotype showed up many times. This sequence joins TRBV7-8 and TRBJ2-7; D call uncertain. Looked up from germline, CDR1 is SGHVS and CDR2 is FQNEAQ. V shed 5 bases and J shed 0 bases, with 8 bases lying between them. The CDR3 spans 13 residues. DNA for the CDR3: TGTGCCAGCAGCGCGGCAGTCTCCTACGAGCAGTACTTC. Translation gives CASSAAVSYEQYF. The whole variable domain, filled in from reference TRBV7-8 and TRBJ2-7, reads GAGVSQSPRYKVAKRGQDVALRCDPISGHVSLFWYQQALGQGPEFLTYFQNEAQLDKSGLPSDRFFAERPEGSVSTLKIQRTQQEDSAVYLCASSAAVSYEQYFGPGTRLTVT.

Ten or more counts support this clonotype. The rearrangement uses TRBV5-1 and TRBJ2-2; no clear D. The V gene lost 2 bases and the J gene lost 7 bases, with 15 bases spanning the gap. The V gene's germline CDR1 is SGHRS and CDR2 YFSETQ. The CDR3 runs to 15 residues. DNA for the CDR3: TGCGCCAGCAGCTTTCGCCAGGATTCTGGCGGGGAGCTGTTTTTT. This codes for CASSFRQDSGGELFF. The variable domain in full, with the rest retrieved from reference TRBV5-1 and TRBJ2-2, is KAGVTQTPRYLIKTRGQQVTLSCSPISGHRSVSWYQQTPGQGLQFLFEYFSETQRNKGNFPGRFSGRQFSNSRSEMNVSTLELGDSALYLCASSFRQDSGGELFFGEGSRLTVL.

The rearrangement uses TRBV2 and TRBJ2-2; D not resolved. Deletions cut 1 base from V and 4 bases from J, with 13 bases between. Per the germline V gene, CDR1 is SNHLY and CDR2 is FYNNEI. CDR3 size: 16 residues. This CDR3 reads CASSEGRIPSTGELFF. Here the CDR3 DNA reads TGTGCCAGCAGTGAAGGTAGGATCCCCTCCACCGGGGAGCTGTTTTTT.

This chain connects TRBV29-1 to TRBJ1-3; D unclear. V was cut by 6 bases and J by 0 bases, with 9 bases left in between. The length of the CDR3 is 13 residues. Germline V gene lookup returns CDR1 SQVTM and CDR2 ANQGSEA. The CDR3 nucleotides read TGCAGCGTCAGAGTAATCTCTGGAAACACCATATATTTT. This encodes CSVRVISGNTIYF.

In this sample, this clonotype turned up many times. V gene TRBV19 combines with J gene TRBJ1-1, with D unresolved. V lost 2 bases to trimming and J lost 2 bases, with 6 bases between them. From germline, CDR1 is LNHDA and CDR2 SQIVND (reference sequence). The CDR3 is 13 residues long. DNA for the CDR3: TGTGCCAGTAGTATAACGGATAACACTGAAGCTTTCTTT. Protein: CASSITDNTEAFF.

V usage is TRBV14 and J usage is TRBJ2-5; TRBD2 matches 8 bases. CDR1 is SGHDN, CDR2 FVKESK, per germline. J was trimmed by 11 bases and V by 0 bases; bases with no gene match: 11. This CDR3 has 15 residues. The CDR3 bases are TGTGCCAGCAGCCAAGACGTTGGTAGCGGGGACCTTCAGTACTTC. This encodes CASSQDVGSGDLQYF.

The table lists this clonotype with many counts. CDR3 region: CASTLTDRMNTEAFF. The DNA of the CDR3 is TGTGCCAGCACCTTGACGGACAGGATGAACACTGAAGCTTTCTTT. The chain recombines TRBV12-3 or TRBV12-4 with TRBJ1-1; 7 bases align to TRBD1. V lost 7 bases, J lost 0 bases, and 8 bases stayed unmatched. The length of the CDR3 is 15 residues.

The CDR3 nucleotides are TGTGCCTGGAGCCGGGACTTCAATCAGCCCCAGCATTTT. Amino acids: CAWSRDFNQPQHF. The chain is built from TRBV30 and TRBJ1-5, with D possibly TRBD1 on 5 matching bases. The V gene's germline CDR1 is GTSNPN and CDR2 SVGIG (reference sequence). Deletions cut 3 bases from V and 3 bases from J, with 9 bases between. The CDR3 is 13 residues long. The full variable domain, rest sourced from reference TRBV30 and TRBJ1-5, is SQTIHQWPATLVQPVGSPLSLECTVEGTSNPNLYWYRQAAGRGLQLLFYSVGIGQISSEVPQNLSASRPQDRQFILSSKKLLLSDSGFYLCAWSRDFNQPQHFGDGTRLSIL.